The subject of this entry is one TCR beta chain. This entry belongs to a study of CD8+ T cells in alopecia areata. Study background: Oral tofacitinib (5 to 10 mg twice daily) was administered to treated patients. Tofacitinib administration persisted for 6 to 18 months, succeeded by 6 months off drug.

PBMCs served as the source from which CD4+ and CD8+ T cells were sorted. The germline V gene encodes CDR1 SGHRS and CDR2 YFSETQ. Trimming at V came to 3 bases and at J to 8 bases, leaving 7 bases not matched to a gene. The CDR3 runs to 14 residues. The sequencing template was cDNA reverse transcribed from extracted RNA. The table came from immunoSEQ multiplex PCR; TCRdb's copy has only in-frame clones and leaves some out. In the table there are about 130,000 clones, approximately 58% of which are singletons. This chain connects TRBV5-1 to TRBJ1-2; TRBD1 agrees at 10 bases. The sample was CD4+ T cells sorted from blood, taken at week 0. The clonotype was recovered from a human donor with alopecia areata. The CDR3 loop reads CASSSTGTGAGYTF. In nucleotides, the CDR3 is TGCGCCAGCAGCTCGACAGGGACAGGGGCGGGCTACACCTTC.